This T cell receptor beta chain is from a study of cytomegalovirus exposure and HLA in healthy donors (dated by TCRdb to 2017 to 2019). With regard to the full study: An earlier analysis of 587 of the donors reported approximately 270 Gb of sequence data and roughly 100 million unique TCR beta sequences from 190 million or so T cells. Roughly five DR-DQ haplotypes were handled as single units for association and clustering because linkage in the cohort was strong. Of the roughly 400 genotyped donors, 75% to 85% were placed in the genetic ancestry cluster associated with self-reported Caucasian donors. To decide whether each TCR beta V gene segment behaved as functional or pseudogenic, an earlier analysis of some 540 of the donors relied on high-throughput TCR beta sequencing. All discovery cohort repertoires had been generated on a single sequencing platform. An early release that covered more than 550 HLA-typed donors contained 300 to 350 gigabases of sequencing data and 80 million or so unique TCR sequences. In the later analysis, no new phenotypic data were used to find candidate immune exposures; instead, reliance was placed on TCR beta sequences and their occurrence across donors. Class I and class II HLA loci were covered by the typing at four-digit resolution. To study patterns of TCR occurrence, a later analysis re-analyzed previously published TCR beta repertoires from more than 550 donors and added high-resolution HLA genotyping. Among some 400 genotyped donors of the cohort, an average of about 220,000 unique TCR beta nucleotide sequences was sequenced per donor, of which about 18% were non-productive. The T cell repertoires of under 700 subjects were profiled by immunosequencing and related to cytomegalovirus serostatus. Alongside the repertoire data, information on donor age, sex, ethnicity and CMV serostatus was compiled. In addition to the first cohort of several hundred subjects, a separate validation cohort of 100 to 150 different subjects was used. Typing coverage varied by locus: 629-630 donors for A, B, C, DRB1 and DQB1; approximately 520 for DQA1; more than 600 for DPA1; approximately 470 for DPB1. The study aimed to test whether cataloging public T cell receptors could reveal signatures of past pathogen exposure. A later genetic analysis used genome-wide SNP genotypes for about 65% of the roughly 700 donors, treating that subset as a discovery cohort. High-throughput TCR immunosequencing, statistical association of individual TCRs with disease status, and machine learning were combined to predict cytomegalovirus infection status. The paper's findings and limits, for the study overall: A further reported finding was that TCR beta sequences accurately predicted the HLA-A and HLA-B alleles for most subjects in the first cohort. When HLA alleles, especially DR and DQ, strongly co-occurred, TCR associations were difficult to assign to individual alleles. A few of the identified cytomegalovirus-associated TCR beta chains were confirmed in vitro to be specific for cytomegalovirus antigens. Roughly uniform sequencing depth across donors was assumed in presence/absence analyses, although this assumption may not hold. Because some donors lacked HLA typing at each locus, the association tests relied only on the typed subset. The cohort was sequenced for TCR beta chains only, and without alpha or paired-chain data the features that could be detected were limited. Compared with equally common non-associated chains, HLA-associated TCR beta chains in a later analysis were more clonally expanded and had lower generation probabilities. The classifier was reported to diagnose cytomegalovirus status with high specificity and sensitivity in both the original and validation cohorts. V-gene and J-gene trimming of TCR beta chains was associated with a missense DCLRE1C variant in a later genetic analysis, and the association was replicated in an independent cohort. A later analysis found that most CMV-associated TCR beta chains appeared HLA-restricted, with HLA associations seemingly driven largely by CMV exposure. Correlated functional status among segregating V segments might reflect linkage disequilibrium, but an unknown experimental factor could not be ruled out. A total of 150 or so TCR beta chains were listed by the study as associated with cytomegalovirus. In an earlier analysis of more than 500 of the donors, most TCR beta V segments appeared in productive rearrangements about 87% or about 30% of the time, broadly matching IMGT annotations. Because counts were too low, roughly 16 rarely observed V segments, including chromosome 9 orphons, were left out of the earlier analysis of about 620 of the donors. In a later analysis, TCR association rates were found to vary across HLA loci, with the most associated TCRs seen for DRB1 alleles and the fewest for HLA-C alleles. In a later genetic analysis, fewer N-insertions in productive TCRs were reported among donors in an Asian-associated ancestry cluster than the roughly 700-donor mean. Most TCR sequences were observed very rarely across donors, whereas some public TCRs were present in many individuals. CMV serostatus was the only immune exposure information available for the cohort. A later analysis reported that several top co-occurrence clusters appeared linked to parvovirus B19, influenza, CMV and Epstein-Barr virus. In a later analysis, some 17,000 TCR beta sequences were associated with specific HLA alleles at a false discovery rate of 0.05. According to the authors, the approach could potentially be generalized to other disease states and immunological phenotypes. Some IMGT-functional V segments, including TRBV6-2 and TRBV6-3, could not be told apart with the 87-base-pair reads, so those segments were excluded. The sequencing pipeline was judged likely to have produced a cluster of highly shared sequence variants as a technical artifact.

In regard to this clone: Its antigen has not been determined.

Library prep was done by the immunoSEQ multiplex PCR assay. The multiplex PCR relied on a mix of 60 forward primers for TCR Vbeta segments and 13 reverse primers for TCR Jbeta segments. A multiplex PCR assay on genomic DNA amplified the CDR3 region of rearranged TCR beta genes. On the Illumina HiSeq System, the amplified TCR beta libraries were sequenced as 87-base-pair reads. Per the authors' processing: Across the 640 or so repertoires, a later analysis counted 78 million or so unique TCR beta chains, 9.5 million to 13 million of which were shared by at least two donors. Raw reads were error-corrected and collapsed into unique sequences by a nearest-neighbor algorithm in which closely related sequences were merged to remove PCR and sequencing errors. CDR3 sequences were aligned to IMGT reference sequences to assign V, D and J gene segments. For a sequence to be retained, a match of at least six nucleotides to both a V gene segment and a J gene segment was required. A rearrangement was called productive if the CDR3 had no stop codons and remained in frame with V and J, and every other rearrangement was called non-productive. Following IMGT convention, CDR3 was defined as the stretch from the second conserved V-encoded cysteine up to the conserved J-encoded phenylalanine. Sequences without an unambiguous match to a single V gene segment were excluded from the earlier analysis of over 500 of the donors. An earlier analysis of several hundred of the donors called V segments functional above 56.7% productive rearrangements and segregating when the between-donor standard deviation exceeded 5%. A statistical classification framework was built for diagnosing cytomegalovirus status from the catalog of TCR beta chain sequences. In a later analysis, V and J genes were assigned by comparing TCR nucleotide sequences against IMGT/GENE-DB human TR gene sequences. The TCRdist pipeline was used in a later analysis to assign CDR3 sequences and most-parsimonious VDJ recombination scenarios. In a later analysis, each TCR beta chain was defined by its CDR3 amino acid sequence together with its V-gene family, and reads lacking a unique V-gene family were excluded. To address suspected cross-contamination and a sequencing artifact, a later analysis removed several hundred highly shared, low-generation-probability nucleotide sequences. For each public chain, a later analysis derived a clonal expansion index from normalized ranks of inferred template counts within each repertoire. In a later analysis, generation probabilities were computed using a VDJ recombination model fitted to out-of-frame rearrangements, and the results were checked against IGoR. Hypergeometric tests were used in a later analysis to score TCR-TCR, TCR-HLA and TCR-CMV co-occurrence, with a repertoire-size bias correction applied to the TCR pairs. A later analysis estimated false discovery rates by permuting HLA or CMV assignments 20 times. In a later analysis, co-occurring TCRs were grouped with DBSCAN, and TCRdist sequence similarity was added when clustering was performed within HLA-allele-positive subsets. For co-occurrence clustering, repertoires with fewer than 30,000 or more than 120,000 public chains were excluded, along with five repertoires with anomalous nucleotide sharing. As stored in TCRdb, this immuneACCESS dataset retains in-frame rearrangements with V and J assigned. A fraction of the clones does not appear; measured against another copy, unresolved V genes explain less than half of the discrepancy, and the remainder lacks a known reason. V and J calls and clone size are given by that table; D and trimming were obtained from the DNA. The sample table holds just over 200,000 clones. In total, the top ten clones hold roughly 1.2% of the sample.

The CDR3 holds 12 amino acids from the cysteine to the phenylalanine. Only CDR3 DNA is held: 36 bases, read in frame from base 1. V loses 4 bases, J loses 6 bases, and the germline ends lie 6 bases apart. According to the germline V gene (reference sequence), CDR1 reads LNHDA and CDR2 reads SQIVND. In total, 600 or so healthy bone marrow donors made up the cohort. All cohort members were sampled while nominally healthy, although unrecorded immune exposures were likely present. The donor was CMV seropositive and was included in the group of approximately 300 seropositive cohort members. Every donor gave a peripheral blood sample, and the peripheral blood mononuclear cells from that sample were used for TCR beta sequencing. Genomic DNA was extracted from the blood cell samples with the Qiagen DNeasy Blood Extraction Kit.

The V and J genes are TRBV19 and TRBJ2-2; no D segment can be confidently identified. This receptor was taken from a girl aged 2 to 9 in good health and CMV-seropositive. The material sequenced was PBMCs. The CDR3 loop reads CASSTGAGELFF. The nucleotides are TGTGCCAGTAGTACTGGAGCCGGGGAGCTGTTTTTT.